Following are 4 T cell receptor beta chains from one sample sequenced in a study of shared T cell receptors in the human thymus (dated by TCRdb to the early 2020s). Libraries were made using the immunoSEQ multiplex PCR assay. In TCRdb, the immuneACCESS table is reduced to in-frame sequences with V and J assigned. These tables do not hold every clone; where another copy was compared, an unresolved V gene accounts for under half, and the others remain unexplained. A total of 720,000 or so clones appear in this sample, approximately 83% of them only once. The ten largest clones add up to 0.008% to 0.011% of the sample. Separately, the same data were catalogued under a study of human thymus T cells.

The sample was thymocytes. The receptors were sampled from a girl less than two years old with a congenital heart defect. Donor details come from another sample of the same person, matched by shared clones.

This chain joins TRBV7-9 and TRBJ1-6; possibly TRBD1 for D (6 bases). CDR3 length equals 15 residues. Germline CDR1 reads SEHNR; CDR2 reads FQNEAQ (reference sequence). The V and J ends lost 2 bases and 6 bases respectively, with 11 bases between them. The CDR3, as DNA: TGTGCCAGCAGCTTAAAGGGACAAATTAATTCACCCCTCCACTTT. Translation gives CASSLKGQINSPLHF.

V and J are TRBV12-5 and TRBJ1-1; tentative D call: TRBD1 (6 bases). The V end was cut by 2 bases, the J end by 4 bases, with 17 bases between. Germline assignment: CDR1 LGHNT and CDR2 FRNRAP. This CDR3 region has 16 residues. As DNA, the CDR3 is TGTGCTAGTGGTTTGATTAGGGGGAGAGCTTGCACTGAAGCTTTCTTT. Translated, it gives CASGLIRGRACTEAFF.

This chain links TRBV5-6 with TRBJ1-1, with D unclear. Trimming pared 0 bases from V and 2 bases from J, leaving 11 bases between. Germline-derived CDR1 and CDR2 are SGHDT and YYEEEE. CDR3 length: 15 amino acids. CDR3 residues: CASSLASGFNTEAFF. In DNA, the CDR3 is TGTGCCAGCAGCTTGGCATCCGGGTTCAACACTGAAGCTTTCTTT.

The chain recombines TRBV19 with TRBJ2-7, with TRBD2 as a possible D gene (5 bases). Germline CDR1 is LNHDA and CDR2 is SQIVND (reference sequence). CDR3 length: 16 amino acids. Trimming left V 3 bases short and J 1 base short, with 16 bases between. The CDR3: CASSISAAGVSYEQYF. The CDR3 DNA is TGTGCCAGTAGTATCTCAGCTGCGGGCGTGTCCTACGAGCAGTACTTC. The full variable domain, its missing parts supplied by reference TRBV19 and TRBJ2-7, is DGGITQSPKYLFRKEGQNVTLSCEQNLNHDAMYWYRQDPGQGLRLIYYSQIVNDFQKGDIAEGYSVSREKKESFPLTVTSAQKNPTAFYLCASSISAAGVSYEQYFGPGTRLTVT.